This T cell receptor (beta chain) was obtained from a study of PD-L1 blockade in urothelial cancer. The overall study: Prior chemotherapy regimens per patient numbered 0 to 3. At 6 weeks and at 3 weeks (second dose) after treatment start, blood was analyzed.

Germline V gene sequence: CDR1 LNHNV, CDR2 YYDKDF (reference sequence). The CDR3 consists of 14 residues. The V end was cut by 9 bases, the J end by 1 base, with 13 bases between. The sample's time point: pretreatment peripheral blood. Sequenced by immunoSEQ multiplex PCR; TCRdb stores in-frame clones only, minus some. The sample yields about 85,000 clones, approximately 87% seen once. The receptor was isolated from a man in his 60s with urothelial cancer. The sample in question was PBMCs, obtained around atezolizumab (anti-PD-L1) treatment. The rearrangement links TRBV15 to TRBJ1-5; the D gene is possibly TRBD1 (6 bases). This CDR3 reads CATERGGSNQPQHF. CDR3 nucleotides: TGTGCCACGGAGAGGGGGGGGAGCAATCAGCCCCAGCATTTT.